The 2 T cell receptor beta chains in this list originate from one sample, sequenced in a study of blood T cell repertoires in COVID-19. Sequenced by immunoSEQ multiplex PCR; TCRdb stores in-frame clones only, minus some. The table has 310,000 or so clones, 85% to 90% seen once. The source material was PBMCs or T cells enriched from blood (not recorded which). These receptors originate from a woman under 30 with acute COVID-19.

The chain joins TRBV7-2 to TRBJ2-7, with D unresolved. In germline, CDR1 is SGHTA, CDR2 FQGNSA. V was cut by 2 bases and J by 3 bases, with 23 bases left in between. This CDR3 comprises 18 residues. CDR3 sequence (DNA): TGTGCCAGCAGCTTAAACCATCCAGAGCAGGTTGTGAACTACGAGCAGTACTTC. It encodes CASSLNHPEQVVNYEQYF. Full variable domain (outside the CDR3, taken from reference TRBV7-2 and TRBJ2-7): GAGVSQSPSNKVTEKGKDVELRCDPISGHTALYWYRQSLGQGLEFLIYFQGNSAPDKSGLPSDRFSAERTGGSVSTLTIQRTQQEDSAVYLCASSLNHPEQVVNYEQYFGPGTRLTVT.

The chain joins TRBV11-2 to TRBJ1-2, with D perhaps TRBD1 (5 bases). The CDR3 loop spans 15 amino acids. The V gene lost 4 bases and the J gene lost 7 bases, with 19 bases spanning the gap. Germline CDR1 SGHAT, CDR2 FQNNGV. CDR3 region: CASSSSGTSLSGYTF. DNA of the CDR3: TGTGCCAGCAGCTCTAGCGGGACCTCATTAAGTGGCTACACCTTC.